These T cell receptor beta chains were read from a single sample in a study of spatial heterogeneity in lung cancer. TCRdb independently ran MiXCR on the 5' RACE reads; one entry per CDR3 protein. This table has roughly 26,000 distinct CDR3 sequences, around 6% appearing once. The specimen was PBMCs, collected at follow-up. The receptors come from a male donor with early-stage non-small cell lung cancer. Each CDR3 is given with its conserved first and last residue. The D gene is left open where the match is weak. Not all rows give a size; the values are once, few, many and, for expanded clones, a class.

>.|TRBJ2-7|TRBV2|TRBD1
CASRTDRGYEQYF
TGTGCCAGCAGAACCGACAGGGGATACGAGCAGTACTTC
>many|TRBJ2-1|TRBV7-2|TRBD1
CASSLQGAGNTEQFF
TGTGCCAGCAGCCTACAGGGGGCAGGGAACACTGAGCAGTTCTTC
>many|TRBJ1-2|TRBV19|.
CASSIGDYGYTF
TGTGCCAGTAGTATTGGGGACTATGGCTACACCTTC
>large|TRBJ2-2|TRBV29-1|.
CSVEGGAGPAGELFF
TGCAGCGTTGAAGGTGGGGCGGGGCCCGCCGGGGAGCTGTTTTTT
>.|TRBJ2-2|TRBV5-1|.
CASSLGVGAGGELFF
TGCGCCAGCAGCTTGGGAGTGGGCGCGGGCGGGGAGCTGTTTTTT
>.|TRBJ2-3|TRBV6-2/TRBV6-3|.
CASSYSAFSRDTQYF
TGTGCCAGCAGTTACTCCGCCTTCTCGAGGGATACGCAGTATTTT
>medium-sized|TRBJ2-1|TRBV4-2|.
CASSRTGAARSYNEQFF
TGTGCCAGCAGCCGCACCGGAGCGGCCCGCTCCTACAATGAGCAGTTCTTC
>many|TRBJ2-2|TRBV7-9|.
CAITRGSEGHGGELFF
TGTGCCATCACCCGCGGGTCGGAGGGCCACGGCGGGGAGCTGTTTTTT
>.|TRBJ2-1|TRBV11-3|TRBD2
CASRGGLAGGTSYNEQFF
TGTGCCAGCAGGGGTGGACTAGCGGGAGGAACCTCCTACAATGAGCAGTTCTTC
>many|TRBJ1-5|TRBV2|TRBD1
CASSLRQGSQPQHF
TGTGCCAGCAGTCTAAGACAGGGAAGTCAGCCCCAGCATTTT
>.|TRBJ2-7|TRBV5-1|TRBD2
CASSQGTSGGVYEQYF
TGCGCCAGCAGCCAAGGGACTAGCGGGGGGGTTTACGAGCAGTACTTC
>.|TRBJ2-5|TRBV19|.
CASSSQREETQYF
TGTGCCAGTAGTAGTCAGAGGGAAGAGACCCAGTACTTC
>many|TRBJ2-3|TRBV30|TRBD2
CAWSYSGVTDTQYF
TGTGCCTGGAGTTATAGCGGGGTCACAGATACGCAGTATTTT
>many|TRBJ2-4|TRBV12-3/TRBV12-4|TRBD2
CASSSGTSGNLGIQYF
TGTGCCAGCAGTTCGGGGACTAGCGGGAATCTTGGCATTCAGTACTTC
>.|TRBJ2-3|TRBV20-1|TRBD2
CSALASGTLTDTQYF
TGCAGTGCACTGGCTAGCGGGACCCTCACAGATACGCAGTATTTT
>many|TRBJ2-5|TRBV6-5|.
CASSYSPGALPRETQYF
TGTGCCAGCAGTTACTCCCCTGGCGCCCTTCCCCGAGAGACCCAGTACTTC
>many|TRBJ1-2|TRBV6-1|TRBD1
CASSGIPGQDYGYTF
TGTGCCAGCAGTGGGATTCCGGGACAGGACTATGGCTACACCTTC
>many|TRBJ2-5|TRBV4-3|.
CASSQETTGSETQYF
TGCGCCAGCAGCCAAGAAACGACAGGATCAGAGACCCAGTACTTC